The T cell receptor beta chain under discussion was sequenced for a study of shared clonotypes between healthy human individuals. Overall study: CD4 naive and memory got three plates each, CD8 naive two, CD8 memory one.

Positive CCR7 selection of CD45RO-negative cells yielded the naive CD8 cells, and terminally differentiated effector memory CD45RA+ cells were excluded. As for this clone: The antigen remains unidentified.

Points from the study as a whole: The generation probabilities recorded for non-shared clonotypes fell below those of clonotypes shared by all four donors. Blood was the only sampled material, and tissue repertoires likely differ. Since donors were few, the genetic and exposure-history diversity represented was limited.

The CDR3 loop spans 15 amino acids. Trimming took 0 bases from V and 0 from J, leaving 8 bases between them. The germline V gene encodes CDR1 MNHNS and CDR2 SASEGT. Clones were read by immunoSEQ multiplex PCR, and TCRdb kept only the in-frame ones, dropping some. Found here are millions of clones, approximately 95% of them singletons; the top ten hold 1% to 1.3%. Sequencing input: naive CD8+ T cells sorted from blood. The clonotype was recovered from a man aged 18-30 years in good health. This chain joins TRBV6-1 and TRBJ1-2, with no clear D. The CDR3 region is CASSEANGANYGYTF. In DNA form, the CDR3 reads TGTGCCAGCAGTGAAGCAAACGGAGCTAACTATGGCTACACCTTC.